This T cell receptor beta chain was sequenced in a study of identical twins. Findings and caveats of the study: Donors were not followed over many years; analysis was cross-sectional.

V was pared by 3 bases and J by 6 bases, with 7 bases of the junction left unmatched. Per the germline V gene, CDR1 is GTSNPN and CDR2 is SVGIG (reference sequence). The length of the CDR3 is 14 residues. Comment on this clonotype: Its antigen is currently unknown.

With template switching, a universal primer site was added, and the cDNA carried unique molecular identifiers. From the 5' RACE reads, TCRdb called clonotypes with MiXCR, one entry per CDR3 protein. The sample shows about 520,000 distinct CDR3 sequences, less than 25% of them seen only once. Separately, the same data were catalogued under a study of T cells expressing NK-cell markers. That work contributes: Dominant NKG2C+ clonotypes were found to form roughly 1.0-7.0% of CD8+ T cells in 5 or 6 donors.

This receptor was identified in a woman between 18 and 30 years old in good health. This sequence joins TRBV30 and TRBJ2-2, with TRBD2 matching over 7 bases. Material: CD4+ T cells sorted from blood. CDR3 nucleotide sequence: TGTGCCTGGAGCTGGGGAGGGCCCCCCGGGGAGCTGTTTTTT. This codes for CAWSWGGPPGELFF.